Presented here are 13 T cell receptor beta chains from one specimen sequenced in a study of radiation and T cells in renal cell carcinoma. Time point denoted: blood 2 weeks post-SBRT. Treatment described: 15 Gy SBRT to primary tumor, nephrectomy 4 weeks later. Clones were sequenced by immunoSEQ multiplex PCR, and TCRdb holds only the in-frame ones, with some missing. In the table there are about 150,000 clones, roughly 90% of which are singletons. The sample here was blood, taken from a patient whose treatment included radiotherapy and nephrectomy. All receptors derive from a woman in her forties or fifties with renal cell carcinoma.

The CDR3 DNA is TGTGCCAGCCTCCCGGGGGCGAGGGGAGAGACCCAGTACTTC. Translation gives CASLPGARGETQYF. This rearrangement joins TRBV6-6 to TRBJ2-5; either TRBD1 or TRBD2 may fit D (6 bases each). Trimming took 8 bases from V and 4 from J, leaving 17 bases between them. Germline V gene sequence: CDR1 MNHNY, CDR2 SVGAGI (reference sequence). The length of the CDR3 is 14 residues.

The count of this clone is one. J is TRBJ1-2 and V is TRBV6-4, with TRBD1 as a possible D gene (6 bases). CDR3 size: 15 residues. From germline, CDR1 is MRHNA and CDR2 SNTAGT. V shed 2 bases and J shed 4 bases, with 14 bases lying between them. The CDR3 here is CASSDKAGVSYGYTF. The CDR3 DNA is TGTGCCAGCAGTGACAAGGCAGGGGTATCCTATGGCTACACCTTC.

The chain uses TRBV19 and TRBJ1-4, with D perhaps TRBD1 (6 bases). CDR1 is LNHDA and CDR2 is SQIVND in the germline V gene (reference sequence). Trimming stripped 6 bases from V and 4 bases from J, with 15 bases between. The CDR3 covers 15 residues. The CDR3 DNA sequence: TGTGCCAGTAGACCTCAGGGGCGGAGTAATGAAAAACTGTTTTTT. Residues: CASRPQGRSNEKLFF.

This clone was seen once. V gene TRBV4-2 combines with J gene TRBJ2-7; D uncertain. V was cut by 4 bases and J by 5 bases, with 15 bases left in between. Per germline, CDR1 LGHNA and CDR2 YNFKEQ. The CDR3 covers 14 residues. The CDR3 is CASSPSAPSHEQYF. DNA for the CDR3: TGTGCCAGCAGCCCTTCGGCCCCTTCTCACGAGCAGTACTTC.

CDR3 residues: CASSEDWGIQYF. As DNA, the CDR3 is TGTGCCAGCAGTGAAGATTGGGGGATCCAGTACTTC. The chain is built from TRBV6-5 and TRBJ2-5, with D possibly being TRBD1 or TRBD2 (5 bases each). Looked up from germline, CDR1 is MNHEY and CDR2 is SVGAGI. Trimming pared 5 bases from V and 10 bases from J, leaving 14 bases between. This CDR3 is built from 12 residues.

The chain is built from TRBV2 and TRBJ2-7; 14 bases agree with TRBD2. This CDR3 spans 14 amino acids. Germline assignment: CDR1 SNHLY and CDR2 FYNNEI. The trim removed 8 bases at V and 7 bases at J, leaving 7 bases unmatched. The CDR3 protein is CASGSWTSGGEQYF. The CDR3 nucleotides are TGTGCCAGCGGGTCGTGGACTAGCGGGGGGGAGCAGTACTTC.

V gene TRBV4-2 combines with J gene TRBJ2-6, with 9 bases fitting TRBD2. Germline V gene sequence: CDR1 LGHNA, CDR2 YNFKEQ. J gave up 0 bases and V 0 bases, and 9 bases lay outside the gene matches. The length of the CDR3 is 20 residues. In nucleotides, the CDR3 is TGTGCCAGCAGCCAAGATCATCCTAGCGGGGCGCACTCTGGGGCCAACGTCCTGACTTTC. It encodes CASSQDHPSGAHSGANVLTF.

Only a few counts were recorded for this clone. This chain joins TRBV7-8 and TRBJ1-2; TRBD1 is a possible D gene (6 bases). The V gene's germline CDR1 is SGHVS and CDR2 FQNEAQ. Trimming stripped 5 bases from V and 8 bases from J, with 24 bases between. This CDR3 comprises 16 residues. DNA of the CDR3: TGTGCCAGCAGCCTTAGAAGGGGGGGTAATTTGGGAGGCTACACCTTC. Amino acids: CASSLRRGGNLGGYTF. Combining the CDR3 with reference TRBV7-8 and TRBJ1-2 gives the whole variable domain GAGVSQSPRYKVAKRGQDVALRCDPISGHVSLFWYQQALGQGPEFLTYFQNEAQLDKSGLPSDRFFAERPEGSVSTLKIQRTQQEDSAVYLCASSLRRGGNLGGYTFGSGTRLTVV.

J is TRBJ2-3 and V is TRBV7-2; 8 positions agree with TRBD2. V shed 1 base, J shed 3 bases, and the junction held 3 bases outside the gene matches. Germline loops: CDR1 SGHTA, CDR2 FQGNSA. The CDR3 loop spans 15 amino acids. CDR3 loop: CASSLVRGGTDTQYF. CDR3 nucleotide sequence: TGTGCCAGCAGCTTAGTTCGGGGGGGTACAGATACGCAGTATTTT. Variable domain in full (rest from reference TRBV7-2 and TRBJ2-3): GAGVSQSPSNKVTEKGKDVELRCDPISGHTALYWYRQSLGQGLEFLIYFQGNSAPDKSGLPSDRFSAERTGGSVSTLTIQRTQQEDSAVYLCASSLVRGGTDTQYFGPGTRLTVL.

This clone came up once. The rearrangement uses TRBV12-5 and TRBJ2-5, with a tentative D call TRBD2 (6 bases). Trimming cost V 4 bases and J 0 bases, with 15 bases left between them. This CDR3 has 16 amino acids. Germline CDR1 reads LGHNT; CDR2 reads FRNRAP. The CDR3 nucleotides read TGTGCTAGTGGTTCGCTAGCGACGGGACACCAAGAGACCCAGTACTTC. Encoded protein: CASGSLATGHQETQYF.

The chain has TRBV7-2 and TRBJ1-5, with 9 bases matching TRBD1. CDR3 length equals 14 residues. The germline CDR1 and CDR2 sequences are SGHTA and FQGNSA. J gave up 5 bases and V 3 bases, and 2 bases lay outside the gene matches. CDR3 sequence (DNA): TGTGCCAGCAGCTTGGGGACAGGGCATCAGCCCCAGCATTTT. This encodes CASSLGTGHQPQHF.

The CDR3 sequence: CASSLEEWITDSPLHF. CDR3 sequence (DNA): TGTGCCAGCAGCTTGGAGGAGTGGATCACGGATTCACCCCTCCACTTT. The chain is built from TRBV5-5 and TRBJ1-6; the D is unclear. Trimming cost V 0 bases and J 8 bases, with 15 bases left between them. CDR1 and CDR2 from the germline V gene are SGHKS and YYEKEE (reference sequence). This CDR3 comprises 16 residues.

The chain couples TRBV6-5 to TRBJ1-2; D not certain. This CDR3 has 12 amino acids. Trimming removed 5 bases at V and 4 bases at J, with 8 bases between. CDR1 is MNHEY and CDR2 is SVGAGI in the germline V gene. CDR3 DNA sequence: TGTGCCAGCAGTCTCCCCCCCTATGGCTACACCTTC. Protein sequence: CASSLPPYGYTF.